Listed below are T cell receptor beta chains from one sample, sequenced in a study of early T cells in non-severe SARS-CoV-2 infection. TCRdb independently ran MiXCR on the 5' RACE reads; one entry per CDR3 protein. The table has about 46,000 distinct CDR3 sequences, approximately 5.9% seen once. The source was whole blood, collected at baseline. The receptors originated from an adult who was a healthcare worker with PCR-confirmed SARS-CoV-2 infection or an uninfected control (not recorded which). The CDR3 runs from the conserved cysteine through the conserved F or W. D genes are given only for firm matches. Clone size is given for some rows only: seen once, a few or many times, or a class if the clone is expanded.

clone_size v_call d_call cdr3_aa
many TRBV18 TRBD1 CASSSQGAKSNQPQHF
many TRBV6-1 TRBD1 CASSGRDRNTGELFF
NA TRBV2 NA CASSHAGDTEAFF
many TRBV10-2 TRBD1 CASSGDRAIDEQFF
NA TRBV5-1 NA CASSSRDQNSPLHF
many TRBV11-2 NA CASSPSGLHTGELFF
many TRBV18 NA CASSPPGVTNEKLFF
NA TRBV7-9 TRBD1 CASSAQGSNTGELFF
few TRBV25-1 TRBD1 CASSQDRDEQYF
few TRBV7-9 NA CASSLYPWGREISYEQYF
many TRBV5-1 TRBD1 CASSLERGRNLAEAFF
many TRBV5-6 NA CASSLGWTANDFNQPQHF
many TRBV29-1 TRBD2 CSVEGPSGREEQYF
many TRBV6-5 NA CASSPDEGHGNQPQHF
NA TRBV11-2 NA CASSFWDTEAFF
many TRBV7-9 NA CASSLVPAVITDTQYF
many TRBV7-8 NA CASSLGAGRGRNSPLHF
NA TRBV5-4 NA CASSLGRDNSYEQYF
many TRBV9 NA CASSVDAGYEQYF
NA TRBV20-1 NA CSADEDSEASEQYF
many TRBV29-1 NA CSVDPPRDGYTF
many TRBV7-2 TRBD2 CASSRSGLALTGELFF
many TRBV7-6 TRBD2 CASSFRPPGLAGADTQYF
many TRBV3-1 TRBD1 CASSQGPTGARYEQYF
many TRBV29-1 NA CSATAGGRETQYF
few TRBV4-1 TRBD2 CASSREGTSGNEQYF
many TRBV19 NA CASSIARDPWETQYF
NA TRBV7-3 TRBD1 CASSPSPTGGEAFF
many TRBV18 NA CASSPQTIYNEQFF